What follows are 26 T cell receptor beta chains derived from one specimen sequenced in a study of neurological immune-mediated disorders. Time point described: longitudinal time-point 1 (baseline). TCRdb redid the calling of the 5' RACE reads with MiXCR, one entry per CDR3 protein. The table includes around 71,000 distinct CDR3 sequences, approximately 13% detected once. Sequenced sample: PBMCs. The receptors shown here come from a female donor with HTLV-1-associated myelopathy (HAM/TSP).

This clonotype was picked up many times. The chain carries TRBV5-1 and TRBJ2-1; D may be TRBD2 (6 bases). CDR3 size: 15 residues. Germline CDR1 reads SGHRS; CDR2 reads YFSETQ. Deletions cut 4 bases from V and 2 bases from J, with 13 bases between. This CDR3 is CASSPGTQTYNEQFF. CDR3 nucleotides: TGCGCCAGCAGCCCCGGGACTCAGACCTACAATGAGCAGTTCTTC.

This clonotype has a count of ten or more. The V and J genes are TRBV4-2 and TRBJ1-2; TRBD1 is a possible D gene (5 bases). The CDR3 sequence is 15 residues long. Deletions cut 0 bases from V and 8 bases from J, with 16 bases between. Germline CDR1 reads LGHNA; CDR2 reads YNFKEQ. CDR3 protein: CASSQESTANLGYTF. The CDR3 nucleotides read TGTGCCAGCAGCCAAGAGTCGACAGCTAATTTGGGCTACACCTTC.

This clonotype came up many times. The genes are TRBV7-8 and TRBJ2-7; 8 nucleotides line up with TRBD1. The length of the CDR3 is 15 residues. From germline, CDR1 is SGHVS and CDR2 FQNEAQ. Trimming removed 8 bases from V and 3 bases from J; junction bases left unmatched: 12. CDR3 protein: CASGSTIGQGYEQYF. CDR3 nucleotide sequence: TGTGCCAGCGGGAGCACTATAGGACAGGGCTACGAGCAGTACTTC.

This clonotype was seen ten or more times. The chain couples TRBV5-1 to TRBJ1-5, with D perhaps matching TRBD1 (5 bases). The CDR3 runs to 15 residues. V lost 0 bases and J lost 7, with 14 bases in between. The V gene's germline CDR1 is SGHRS and CDR2 YFSETQ. The CDR3 nucleotides read TGCGCCAGCAGCTTGGAATCGGGGGTTGGACAGCCCCAGCATTTT. It encodes CASSLESGVGQPQHF.

Details on this clonotype: Because it lacks the conserved phenylalanine or tryptophan at the end, this CDR3 is likely a read error. The chain couples TRBV7-8 to TRBJ1-3, with D possibly being TRBD1 (5 bases). This CDR3 is 17 amino acids long. Germline-derived CDR1 and CDR2 are SGHVS and FQNEAQ. V was trimmed by 5 bases and J by 4 bases, leaving 21 bases between them. The CDR3 nucleotides are TGTGCCAGCAGCGGTGACAGAGGCAGAATGGGAGGAAACACCATATATTAT. Its translation is CASSGDRGRMGGNTIYY.

This clonotype has ten or more counts. The chain employs TRBV10-3 and TRBJ1-4; D is undetermined. Germline V gives CDR1 ENHRY, CDR2 SYGVKD. V shed 3 bases and J shed 5 bases, with 7 bases lying between them. The CDR3 extends over 13 amino acids. The CDR3 sequence is CAISEEDNEKLFF. The CDR3 coding sequence is TGTGCCATCAGTGAAGAGGACAATGAAAAACTGTTTTTT.

This clonotype was counted at least ten times. V and J are TRBV5-1 and TRBJ2-1, with 7 bases fitting TRBD1. Germline V gene sequence: CDR1 SGHRS, CDR2 YFSETQ. The CDR3 totals 15 residues. V gave up 3 bases and J gave up 10 bases; unmatched junction bases: 13. CDR3 coding DNA: TGCGCCAGCAGCTCACCCGGGACAGCCTCCCCCGAGCAGTTCTTC. It translates to CASSSPGTASPEQFF.

As for this clonotype: This may be a read error: a much more frequent sequence differs by one nucleotide. The chain couples TRBV5-1 to TRBJ2-7, with 7 bases aligning to TRBD1. Germline V lookup: CDR1 SGHRS, CDR2 YFSETQ. The CDR3 runs 15 residues. Trimming at V came to 4 bases and at J to 2 bases, leaving 9 bases not matched to a gene. Here the CDR3 DNA reads TGCGCCAGCAGCGACGGGACAGAGGGGACCTACGAGCAGTACTTC. It codes for CASSDGTEGTYEQYF.

This clonotype appeared many times. The V and J genes are TRBV20-1 and TRBJ1-2, with 7 bases identical to TRBD1. Germline CDR1 is DFQATT and CDR2 is SNEGSKA (reference sequence). The CDR3 consists of 13 residues. V shed 6 bases, J shed 2 bases, and the junction held 6 bases outside the gene matches. CDR3 in amino acids: CSAIDRVNYGYTF. CDR3 nucleotides: TGCAGTGCAATCGACAGGGTGAACTATGGCTACACCTTC.

This clonotype occurred many times. This rearrangement joins TRBV5-5 to TRBJ2-3; D call uncertain. The CDR3 totals 16 residues. With 1 base removed from V and 0 bases from J, the gap between germline ends came to 12 bases. CDR1 and CDR2 from the germline V gene are SGHKS and YYEKEE (reference sequence). As DNA, the CDR3 is TGTGCCAGCAGCTTGAGGGTTGCCCGGAGCACAGATACGCAGTATTTT. This gives the protein CASSLRVARSTDTQYF.

The sample holds many counts of this clonotype. The V call is TRBV20-1, the J call TRBJ1-5, with D uncertain. Trimming stripped 1 base from V and 5 bases from J, with 9 bases between. The CDR3 is made up of 13 amino acids. Looked up from germline, CDR1 is DFQATT and CDR2 is SNEGSKA (reference sequence). The CDR3 region is CSARGELDQPQHF. CDR3 bases: TGCAGTGCTAGAGGGGAGTTAGATCAGCCCCAGCATTTT.

This clonotype was found many times. The chain couples TRBV5-4 to TRBJ2-3; 12 bases map to TRBD2. The germline CDR1 and CDR2 sequences are SGHNT and YYREEE (reference sequence). V shed 3 bases, J shed 5 bases, and the junction held 4 bases outside the gene matches. The CDR3 runs 15 residues. The CDR3 loop is CASSWLAGGVDTQYF. The CDR3 nucleotides are TGTGCCAGCAGCTGGCTAGCGGGGGGGGTAGATACGCAGTATTTT.

At least ten counts were recorded for this clonotype. The CDR3 sequence is CASSTNLGYNEQFF. CDR3 sequence (DNA): TGTGCCAGCAGCACAAACCTTGGATACAATGAGCAGTTCTTC. The chain uses TRBV9 and TRBJ2-1, with no clear D. CDR3 length: 14 amino acids. Trimming took off 4 bases at V and 4 bases at J, with 12 bases between the two ends. Germline V gene sequence: CDR1 SGDLS, CDR2 YYNGEE.

This clonotype was counted many times. The V gene is TRBV14, the J gene TRBJ1-4; D ambiguous. The germline V gene encodes CDR1 SGHDN and CDR2 FVKESK. The CDR3 length is 13 residues. V was shortened by 4 bases and J by 0 bases, with 3 bases between the two germline ends. CDR3 DNA: TGTGCCAGCAGCCTGTCAACTAATGAAAAACTGTTTTTT. Amino acid sequence: CASSLSTNEKLFF.

This clonotype was seen many times. This chain uses TRBV28 with TRBJ2-1; 7 positions agree with TRBD1. The germline gives CDR1 MDHEN, CDR2 SYDVKM. The CDR3 runs 16 residues. V gave up 6 bases and J gave up 0 bases; unmatched junction bases: 8. The DNA for the CDR3 is TGTGCCAGCAGACCCCGGACAGGCAGCTCCTACAATGAGCAGTTCTTC. Translated: CASRPRTGSSYNEQFF.

Ten or more counts support this clonotype. The V call is TRBV7-9, the J call TRBJ2-2; TRBD1 agrees at 8 bases. The length of the CDR3 is 15 residues. V shed 5 bases and J 4 bases; nucleotides not matched to a gene: 6. CDR1 is SEHNR, CDR2 FQNEAQ, per germline (reference sequence). The CDR3 DNA reads TGTGCCAGCAGCAAGGACAGGGTCATCACCGGGGAGCTGTTTTTT. Translating it yields CASSKDRVITGELFF.

The chain uses TRBV12-3 or TRBV12-4 and TRBJ2-3; maybe TRBD2 (7 bases). With 6 bases removed from V and 4 bases from J, the gap between germline ends came to 20 bases. The CDR3 is 16 amino acids. The CDR3 bases are TGTGCCAGCAGCCTTACTGGGGGGGCCGTCGCAGATACGCAGTATTTT. Protein sequence: CASSLTGGAVADTQYF.

The V gene is TRBV28, the J gene TRBJ2-3; D perhaps matches TRBD2 (6 bases). Germline V gives CDR1 MDHEN, CDR2 SYDVKM. V shed 7 bases and J shed 2 bases, with 13 bases lying between them. There are 14 residues in the CDR3. The CDR3 DNA is TGTGCCAGCAAGCGGGTGGGAGACACAGATACGCAGTATTTT. Protein: CASKRVGDTDTQYF.

Ten or more counts support this clonotype. The chain carries TRBV7-2 and TRBJ2-5; D is unresolved. The germline V gene encodes CDR1 SGHTA and CDR2 FQGNSA. Trimming removed 0 bases at V and 5 bases at J, with 13 bases between. CDR3 length equals 15 residues. CDR3 bases: TGTGCCAGCAGCTTAGCGCTACAGCGTTGGGAGACCCAGTACTTC. This encodes CASSLALQRWETQYF.

This clonotype was seen a few times. The chain employs TRBV6-6 and TRBJ1-6; D call uncertain. V shed 0 bases and J shed 8 bases, with 8 bases lying between them. The CDR3 totals 14 residues. Looked up from germline, CDR1 is MNHNY and CDR2 is SVGAGI (reference sequence). CDR3: CASSYSIFDSPLHF. CDR3 DNA sequence: TGTGCCAGCAGTTACTCGATTTTTGATTCACCCCTCCACTTT.

This clonotype was counted between two and nine times. The chain uses TRBV5-1 and TRBJ1-2, with TRBD1 matching over 8 bases. This CDR3 is 13 amino acids long. In germline, CDR1 is SGHRS, CDR2 YFSETQ. V lost 4 bases, J lost 4 bases, and 3 bases stayed unmatched. The CDR3 region has the DNA TGCGCCAGCAGCACGGGGACAGGCTATGGCTACACCTTC. This translates into CASSTGTGYGYTF.

In its sample, this clonotype was seen many times. The chain links TRBV7-2 to TRBJ2-7; weak D call: TRBD2 (6 bases). CDR3 length: 14 amino acids. V shed 6 bases and J shed 5 bases, with 17 bases lying between them. Looked up from germline, CDR1 is SGHTA and CDR2 is FQGNSA. The CDR3 is CASSPGSRPHEQYF. CDR3 sequence (DNA): TGTGCCAGCAGTCCCGGGAGTAGACCCCACGAGCAGTACTTC.

The chain couples TRBV18 to TRBJ2-7; D might be TRBD1 (6 bases). CDR3 length: 13 amino acids. V lost 8 bases and J lost 6, with 17 bases in between. Germline lookup yields CDR1 KGHSH and CDR2 LQKENI. CDR3: CASKNNRDGEQYF. CDR3 nucleotide sequence: TGTGCCAGCAAGAACAACAGGGACGGCGAGCAGTACTTC.

This clonotype was seen repeatedly, ten times or more. CDR3 DNA: TGTGCCAGCTCAAGGGACTACCTTATGGACGAGCAGTACTTC. Residues: CASSRDYLMDEQYF. The rearrangement uses TRBV18 and TRBJ2-7; the match to TRBD2 covers 7 bases. V shed 5 bases, J shed 5 bases, and the junction held 9 bases outside the gene matches. This CDR3 has 14 residues. Germline CDR1 KGHSH, CDR2 LQKENI.

J is TRBJ1-5 and V is TRBV11-2, with unresolved D. V was clipped by 5 bases and J by 2 bases, with 13 bases between them. Germline V gene lookup returns CDR1 SGHAT and CDR2 FQNNGV. The CDR3 sequence is 15 residues long. CDR3: CASSKQPHGNQPQHF. The CDR3 bases are TGTGCCAGCAGCAAACAGCCCCATGGCAATCAGCCCCAGCATTTT.

In its sample, this clonotype was seen many times. V usage is TRBV20-1 and J usage is TRBJ2-1; weak D call: TRBD2 (7 bases). This CDR3 contains 14 residues. Germline CDR1 and CDR2: DFQATT and SNEGSKA (reference sequence). V dropped 0 bases and J dropped 6 bases, with 12 bases sitting between them. The CDR3 region is CSARDSGGLNEQFF. The CDR3 DNA sequence: TGCAGTGCTAGAGATTCGGGGGGCCTCAATGAGCAGTTCTTC.